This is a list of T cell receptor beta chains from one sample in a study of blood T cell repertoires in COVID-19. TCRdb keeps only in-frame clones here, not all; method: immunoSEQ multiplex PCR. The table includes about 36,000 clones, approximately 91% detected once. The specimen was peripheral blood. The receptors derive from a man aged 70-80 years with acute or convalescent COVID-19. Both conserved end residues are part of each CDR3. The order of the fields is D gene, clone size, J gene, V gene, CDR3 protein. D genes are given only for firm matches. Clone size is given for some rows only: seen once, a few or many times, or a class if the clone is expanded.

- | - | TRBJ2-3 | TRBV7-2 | CASSLGGTPLVRYF
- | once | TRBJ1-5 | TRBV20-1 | CSASLDINQPQHF
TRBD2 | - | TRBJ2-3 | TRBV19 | CASNHWGSGRADTQYF
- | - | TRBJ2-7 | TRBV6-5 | CASQTGNHEQYF
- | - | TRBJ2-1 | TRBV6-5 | CASSSDYRRVRNEQFF
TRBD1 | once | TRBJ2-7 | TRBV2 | CASSERDHRDRGQSSSYEQYF
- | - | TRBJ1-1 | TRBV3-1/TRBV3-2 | CASSQSRDQAFF
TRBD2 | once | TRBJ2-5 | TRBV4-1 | CASSRAGGPGETQYF
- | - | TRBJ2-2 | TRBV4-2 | CASSQGLSFGRGELFF
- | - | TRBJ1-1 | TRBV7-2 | CASSLAQGSTEAFF
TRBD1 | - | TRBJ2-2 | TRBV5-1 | CASSQDRANTGELFF
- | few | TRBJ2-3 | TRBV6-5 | CASSYSLAEVDTQYF
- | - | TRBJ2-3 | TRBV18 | CASSPRQPTSTDTQYF
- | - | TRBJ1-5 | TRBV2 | CASSDHNQPQHF
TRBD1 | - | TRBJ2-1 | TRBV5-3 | CARSRPRDRGTGEQFF
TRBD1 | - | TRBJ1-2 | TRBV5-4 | CASSSPTGGPANYGYTF
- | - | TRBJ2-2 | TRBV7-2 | CASSFGLHTGELFF
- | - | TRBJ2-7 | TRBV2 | CASTDLTSNEQYF
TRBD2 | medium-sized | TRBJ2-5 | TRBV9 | CASRGGGGPQETQYF
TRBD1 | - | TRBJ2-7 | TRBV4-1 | CASSQGGQGLGYEQYF
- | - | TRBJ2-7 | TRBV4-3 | CASSQGSEGGTYEQYF
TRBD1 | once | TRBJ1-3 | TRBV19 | CASWVQGYGNTIYF
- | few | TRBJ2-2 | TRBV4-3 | CASSQELASPINTGELFF
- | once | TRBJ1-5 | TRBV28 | CASSSGAGAGPIDSNQPQHF
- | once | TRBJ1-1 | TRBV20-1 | CSASFGGGSSEAFF
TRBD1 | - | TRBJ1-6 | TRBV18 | CASSLQGQGGSPLHF
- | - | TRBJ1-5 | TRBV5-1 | CASSLDQGSMSQHF
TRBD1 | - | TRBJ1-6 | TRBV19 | CASTSGRGDSPLHF
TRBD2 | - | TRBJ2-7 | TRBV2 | CASSWRLAGVYEQYF
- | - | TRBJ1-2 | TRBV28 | CAAGVISGYTF
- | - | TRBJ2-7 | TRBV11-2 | CASSFRGKQYF
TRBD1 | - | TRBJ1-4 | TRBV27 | CASTGCQGDEKLFF
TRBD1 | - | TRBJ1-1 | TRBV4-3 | CASSQTGAGNTEAFF
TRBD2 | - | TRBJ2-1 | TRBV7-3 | CASSQEDTSGSNEQFF
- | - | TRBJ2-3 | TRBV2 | CASSELGTDTQYF
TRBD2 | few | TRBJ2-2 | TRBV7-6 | CASSWVAGTGELFF
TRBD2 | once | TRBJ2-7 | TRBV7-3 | CASSLTGTSVEQYF
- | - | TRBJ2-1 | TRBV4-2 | CASSQVETGVQFF
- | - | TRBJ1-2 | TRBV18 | CASSPPRPGGYGYTF
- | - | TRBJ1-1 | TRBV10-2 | CASSGRDTEAFF
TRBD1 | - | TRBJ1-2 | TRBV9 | CASSVAGQGRSYTF
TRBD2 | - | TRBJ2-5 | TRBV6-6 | CASSYSIGGEETQYF
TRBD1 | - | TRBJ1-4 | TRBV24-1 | CATSDSGQGGEKLFF
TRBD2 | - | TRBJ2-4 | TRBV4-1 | CASSQGLPAGGRDIQYF
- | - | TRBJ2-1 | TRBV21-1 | CASSKVEGLAGEKEHNEQFF
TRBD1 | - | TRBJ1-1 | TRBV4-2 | CASDRGTGGNSDTEAFF
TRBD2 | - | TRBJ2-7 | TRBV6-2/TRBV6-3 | CASSLASGRGYEQYF
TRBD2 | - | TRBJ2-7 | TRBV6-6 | CASSYGAGRSLEQYF
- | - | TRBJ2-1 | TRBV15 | CATSRDVNSLSYNEQFF
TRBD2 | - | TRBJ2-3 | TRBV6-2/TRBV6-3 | CASSYSSGRDTQYF